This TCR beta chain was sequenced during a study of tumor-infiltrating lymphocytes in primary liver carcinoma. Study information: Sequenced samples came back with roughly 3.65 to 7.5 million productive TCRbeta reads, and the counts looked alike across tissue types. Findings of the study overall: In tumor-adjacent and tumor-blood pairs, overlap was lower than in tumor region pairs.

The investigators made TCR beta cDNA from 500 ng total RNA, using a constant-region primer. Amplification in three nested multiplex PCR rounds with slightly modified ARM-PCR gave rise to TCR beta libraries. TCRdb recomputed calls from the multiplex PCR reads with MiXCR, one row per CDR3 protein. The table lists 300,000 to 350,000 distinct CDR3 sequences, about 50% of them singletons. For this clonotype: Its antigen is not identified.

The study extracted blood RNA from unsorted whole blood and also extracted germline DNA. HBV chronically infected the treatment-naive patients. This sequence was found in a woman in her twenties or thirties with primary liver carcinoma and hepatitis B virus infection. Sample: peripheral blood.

This CDR3 is CASSHRGNPNSYEQYF. The CDR3 coding sequence is TGTGCCAGTAGTCATCGAGGAAACCCGAACTCCTACGAGCAGTACTTC. V gene TRBV19 combines with J gene TRBJ2-7, with unresolved D. CDR3 length: 16 residues. V was pared by 5 bases and J by 0 bases, with 17 bases between. Per the germline V gene, CDR1 is LNHDA and CDR2 is SQIVND (reference sequence).